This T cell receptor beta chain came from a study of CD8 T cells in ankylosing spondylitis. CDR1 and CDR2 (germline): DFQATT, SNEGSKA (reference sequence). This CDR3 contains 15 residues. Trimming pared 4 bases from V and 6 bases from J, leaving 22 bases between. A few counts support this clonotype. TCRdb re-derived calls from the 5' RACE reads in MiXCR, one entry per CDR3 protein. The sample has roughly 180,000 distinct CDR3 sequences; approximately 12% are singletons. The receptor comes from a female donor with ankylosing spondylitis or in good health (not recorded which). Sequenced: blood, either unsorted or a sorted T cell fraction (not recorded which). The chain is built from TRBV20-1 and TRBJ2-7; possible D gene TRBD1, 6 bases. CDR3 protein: CSANQQGNRLGEQYF. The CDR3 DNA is TGCAGTGCTAATCAACAGGGAAATCGTTTGGGCGAGCAGTACTTC.